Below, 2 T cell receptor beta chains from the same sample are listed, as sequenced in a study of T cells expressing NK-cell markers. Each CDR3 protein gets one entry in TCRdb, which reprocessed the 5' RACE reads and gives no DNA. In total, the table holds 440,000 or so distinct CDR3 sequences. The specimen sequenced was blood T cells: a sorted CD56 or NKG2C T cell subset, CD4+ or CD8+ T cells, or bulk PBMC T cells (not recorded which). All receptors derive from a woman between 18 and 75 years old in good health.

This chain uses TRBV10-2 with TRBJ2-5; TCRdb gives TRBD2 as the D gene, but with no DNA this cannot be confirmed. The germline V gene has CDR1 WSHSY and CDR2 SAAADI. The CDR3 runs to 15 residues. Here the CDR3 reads CASSGFSGAGETQYF.

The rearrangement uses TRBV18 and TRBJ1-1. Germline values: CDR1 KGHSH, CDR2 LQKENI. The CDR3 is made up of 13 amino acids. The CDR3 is CASSPPGREQAFF. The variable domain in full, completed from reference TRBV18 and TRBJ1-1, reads NAGVMQNPRHLVRRRGQEARLRCSPMKGHSHVYWYRQLPEEGLKFMVYLQKENIIDESGMPKERFSAEFPKEGPSILRIQQVVRGDSAAYFCASSPPGREQAFFGQGTRLTVV.